This TCR beta chain emerged from a study of cytomegalovirus exposure and HLA in healthy donors. Study outcomes and limitations: The TCR clusters that emerged in the first cohort tended, a later analysis found, to co-occur in the approximately 110 validation repertoires.

This CDR3 is 15 amino acids long. Germline V gene sequence: CDR1 SNHLY, CDR2 FYNNEI. V lost 7 bases, J lost 7 bases, and 9 bases stayed unmatched. Separate from the 666-subject first cohort, the roughly 130-subject validation cohort was the one that the donors belonged to. This table comes from immunoSEQ multiplex PCR, and its TCRdb copy is limited to in-frame clones, with some not included. The data contain more than 300,000 clones, 80% to 90% of them singletons. In the case of this clone: Its antigen is unknown.

Sample: PBMCs. The chain couples TRBV2 to TRBJ1-4; 10 bases are shared with TRBD1. The source of this sequence is a young woman in good health and CMV-seronegative. DNA for the CDR3: TGTGCCAGCAAGGGGACAGGGGATATTGGTGAAAAACTGTTTTTT. Residues: CASKGTGDIGEKLFF.